Listed below are T cell receptor beta chains from one sample, sequenced in a study of cytomegalovirus exposure and HLA in healthy donors. The protocol was immunoSEQ multiplex PCR, while the TCRdb copy is restricted to in-frame clones and leaves out a portion. The data hold some 130,000 clones, with 80% observed a single time. Source material: PBMCs. These receptors were collected from a young man in good health and CMV-seronegative. Both conserved end residues are part of each CDR3. D genes are given only for firm matches. Some rows have no size entry. The others give once, few or many, or a class for an expanded clone.

clone size | J gene | V gene | D gene | CDR3 protein | CDR3 DNA
- | TRBJ2-4 | TRBV2 | - | CASSPLAKNIQYF | TGTGCCAGCAGCCCACTCGCCAAAAACATTCAGTACTTC
- | TRBJ2-1 | TRBV28 | TRBD1 | CVTREQGAPNEQFF | TGTGTCACCCGAGAGCAGGGGGCGCCCAATGAGCAGTTCTTC
- | TRBJ2-7 | TRBV7-9 | - | CASSLGRDEQYF | TGTGCCAGCAGCTTAGGGAGGGACGAGCAGTACTTC
- | TRBJ2-2 | TRBV5-1 | - | CASSFPGVSSGELFF | TGCGCCAGCAGCTTCCCCGGGGTTTCTTCTGGGGAGCTGTTTTTT
- | TRBJ2-2 | TRBV11-2 | - | CASSTNSDRELFF | TGTGCCAGCAGCACCAATAGCGACAGGGAGCTGTTTTTT
once | TRBJ2-3 | TRBV19 | TRBD2 | CASSETGGPFTDTQYF | TGTGCCAGTAGTGAAACGGGAGGGCCTTTCACAGATACGCAGTATTTT
once | TRBJ2-7 | TRBV10-3 | - | CAISDFSHEQYF | TGTGCCATCAGTGACTTTAGCCACGAGCAGTACTTC
- | TRBJ2-2 | TRBV28 | - | CASSFHGHLIGTGELFF | TGTGCCAGCAGTTTCCACGGACACCTGATAGGTACCGGGGAGCTGTTTTTT
once | TRBJ2-5 | TRBV6-1 | - | CASRAGQQETQYF | TGTGCCAGCAGAGCCGGACAACAAGAGACCCAGTACTTC
- | TRBJ2-7 | TRBV13 | - | CASSLASTGPTKQYF | TGTGCCAGCAGCTTAGCTTCGACAGGTCCTACGAAGCAGTACTTC
- | TRBJ2-1 | TRBV28 | TRBD1 | CASSPWGTANDNEQFF | TGTGCCAGCAGTCCATGGGGGACAGCCAACGACAATGAGCAGTTCTTC
- | TRBJ2-1 | TRBV19 | - | CASRPITGVSNNEQFF | TGTGCCAGTCGACCAATCACGGGGGTTTCCAACAATGAGCAGTTCTTC
once | TRBJ2-7 | TRBV28 | - | CASSILGDRYEQYF | TGTGCCAGCAGTATATTGGGAGATCGCTACGAGCAGTACTTC
once | TRBJ1-2 | TRBV5-1 | TRBD1 | CASSGTGGYGYTF | TGCGCCAGCAGTGGGACAGGGGGATATGGCTACACCTTC
- | TRBJ2-5 | TRBV7-2 | TRBD2 | CASSPAGVQETQYF | TGTGCCAGCAGCCCAGCGGGAGTCCAAGAGACCCAGTACTTC
once | TRBJ1-2 | TRBV5-1 | TRBD1 | CASSLGRDRVNYGYTF | TGCGCCAGCAGCTTGGGTCGGGACAGGGTGAACTATGGCTACACCTTC
- | TRBJ1-5 | TRBV10-3 | TRBD1 | CAITGQEYQPQHF | TGTGCCATCACGGGACAGGAATATCAGCCCCAGCATTTT
- | TRBJ1-2 | TRBV15 | - | CATSVSNYGYTF | TGTGCCACGTCTGTTTCGAACTATGGCTACACCTTC
few | TRBJ2-6 | TRBV28 | - | CASSFFRLGAGISGANVLTF | TGTGCCAGCAGTTTTTTCCGTCTAGGGGCCGGAATCTCTGGGGCCAACGTCCTGACTTTC
few | TRBJ2-7 | TRBV10-3 | TRBD2 | CAISEGLAGGSYEQYF | TGTGCCATCAGTGAGGGACTAGCGGGAGGGTCCTACGAGCAGTACTTC
- | TRBJ2-7 | TRBV7-2 | TRBD2 | CASSLSSGRGYEQYF | TGTGCCAGCAGCCTATCTAGCGGGAGGGGGTACGAGCAGTACTTC
- | TRBJ2-1 | TRBV7-6 | TRBD2 | CASSLTGGNNEQFF | TGTGCCAGCAGCTTAACGGGAGGAAACAATGAGCAGTTCTTC
- | TRBJ1-4 | TRBV28 | - | CASSLRGTEKLFF | TGTGCCAGCAGTTTACGAGGTACGGAAAAACTGTTTTTT
- | TRBJ2-7 | TRBV12-1 | - | CASSFDGGVPGEQYF | TGTGCCAGCAGCTTTGATGGAGGGGTGCCTGGCGAGCAGTACTTC
- | TRBJ2-5 | TRBV29-1 | TRBD1 | CSARYRGQETQYF | TGCAGCGCACGTTACAGGGGGCAGGAGACCCAGTACTTC
once | TRBJ2-7 | TRBV7-2 | - | CASSLVDYSYEQYF | TGTGCCAGCAGCTTAGTTGACTACTCCTACGAGCAGTACTTC
- | TRBJ2-7 | TRBV28 | TRBD1 | CASKTGVPYEQYF | TGTGCCAGCAAAACAGGGGTTCCCTACGAGCAGTACTTC
- | TRBJ2-1 | TRBV27 | TRBD2 | CASSLGLAGDGEQFF | TGTGCCAGCAGTCTGGGACTAGCGGGAGACGGTGAGCAGTTCTTC
- | TRBJ1-1 | TRBV11-1 | - | CASSLGWGSQTEAFF | TGTGCCAGCAGCTTAGGGTGGGGCTCACAGACTGAAGCTTTCTTT
few | TRBJ1-1 | TRBV18 | - | CASSSTGYAEAFF | TGTGCCAGCTCATCTACAGGGTACGCTGAAGCTTTCTTT
- | TRBJ2-7 | TRBV6-5 | TRBD2 | CASSYAGTSGRYEQYF | TGTGCCAGCAGTTACGCCGGGACTAGCGGACGGTACGAGCAGTACTTC
- | TRBJ2-7 | TRBV29-1 | TRBD1 | CSVVGTGAGYEQYF | TGCAGCGTTGTCGGGACAGGGGCCGGCTACGAGCAGTACTTC
- | TRBJ1-1 | TRBV28 | - | CASSQMNTEAFF | TGTGCCAGCAGTCAGATGAACACTGAAGCTTTCTTT
few | TRBJ2-3 | TRBV9 | TRBD1 | CASSDPGQATTDTQYF | TGTGCCAGCAGCGATCCGGGACAGGCGACCACAGATACGCAGTATTTT
- | TRBJ1-5 | TRBV6-1 | - | CASTSGNQPQHF | TGTGCCAGCACGTCGGGGAATCAGCCCCAGCATTTT
- | TRBJ2-7 | TRBV28 | TRBD2 | CASRSGTSGPYEQYF | TGTGCCAGCAGATCCGGGACTAGCGGACCCTACGAGCAGTACTTC
- | TRBJ2-3 | TRBV20-1 | - | CSARLEDTQYF | TGCAGTGCTAGACTAGAAGATACGCAGTATTTT
- | TRBJ2-7 | TRBV5-5 | TRBD2 | CASSPDGTRGAYEQYF | TGTGCCAGCAGCCCTGATGGGACTAGAGGTGCCTACGAGCAGTACTTC
- | TRBJ1-2 | TRBV5-4 | TRBD1 | CASSHQLDRRGYTF | TGTGCCAGCAGCCACCAACTGGACAGGCGAGGCTACACCTTC
- | TRBJ1-2 | TRBV4-2 | - | CASSQDATGYGYTF | TGTGCCAGCAGCCAAGACGCTACGGGGTATGGCTACACCTTC
- | TRBJ2-7 | TRBV19 | TRBD1 | CASSQGQGLHEQYF | TGTGCCAGTAGTCAAGGACAGGGTCTCCACGAGCAGTACTTC
few | TRBJ2-7 | TRBV6-1 | TRBD2 | CASSESVAGSYEQYF | TGTGCCAGCAGTGAATCGGTAGCGGGATCCTACGAGCAGTACTTC
- | TRBJ2-3 | TRBV7-2 | - | CASSPAAIADTQYF | TGTGCCAGCAGCCCTGCAGCGATTGCAGATACGCAGTATTTT
few | TRBJ2-1 | TRBV7-9 | - | CASTQDGDNEQFF | TGTGCCAGCACCCAGGACGGGGACAATGAGCAGTTCTTC
- | TRBJ2-2 | TRBV13 | TRBD2 | CASSLGGLVWSGELFF | TGTGCCAGCAGCTTAGGGGGACTAGTTTGGTCCGGGGAGCTGTTTTTT
- | TRBJ2-3 | TRBV27 | TRBD2 | CASRAGGPDTQYF | TGTGCCAGCAGAGCGGGAGGGCCAGATACGCAGTATTTT